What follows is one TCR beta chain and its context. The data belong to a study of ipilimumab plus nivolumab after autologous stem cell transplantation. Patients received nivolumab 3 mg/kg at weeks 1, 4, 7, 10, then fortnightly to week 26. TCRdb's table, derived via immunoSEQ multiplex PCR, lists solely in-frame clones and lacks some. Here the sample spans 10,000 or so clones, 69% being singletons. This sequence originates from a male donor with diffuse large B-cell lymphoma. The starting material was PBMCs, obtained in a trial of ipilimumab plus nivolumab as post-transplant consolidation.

The CDR3 DNA sequence: TGTGCCAGTAGTACGTCGACCAAATCCTTTTTTTTT. Translating gives CASSTSTKSFFF. The rearrangement joins TRBV19 to TRBJ1-4; D is unclear. The CDR3 runs 12 residues. Germline lookup yields CDR1 LNHDA and CDR2 SQIVND (reference sequence). V was pared by 4 bases and J by 17 bases, with 17 bases between.